This passage covers 27 T cell receptor beta chains from one sample sequenced in a study of cytomegalovirus exposure and HLA in healthy donors. 13 Jbeta primers and 60 Vbeta primers were used for the PCR. Here immunoSEQ multiplex PCR was the method, and the copy in TCRdb shows in-frame clones only, minus some. Its clone listing holds 80,000 to 100,000 clones. The material sequenced was PBMCs. The receptors shown here come from a man between 45 and 60 years old in good health and CMV-seropositive.

The chain couples TRBV9 to TRBJ2-7; TRBD1 aligns across 10 bases. CDR1 is SGDLS and CDR2 is YYNGEE in the germline V gene. Losses at the gene ends were 4 bases for V and 2 bases for J; bases not matched to a gene: 3. This CDR3 region has 14 residues. CDR3 loop: CASSLGQGTYEQYF. The CDR3 nucleotides are TGTGCCAGCAGCTTGGGACAGGGGACCTACGAGCAGTACTTC.

The chain joins TRBV4-3 to TRBJ2-5, with D maybe TRBD1 (6 bases). The CDR3 contains 14 residues. V was clipped by 0 bases and J by 3 bases, with 8 bases between them. From germline, CDR1 is LGHNA and CDR2 YSLEER. The CDR3 sequence: CASSQDSGEETQYF. The CDR3 DNA reads TGCGCCAGCAGCCAAGATTCAGGGGAAGAGACCCAGTACTTC.

V and J are TRBV6-1 and TRBJ2-1; D ambiguous. CDR1 and CDR2 (germline): MNHNS, SASEGT. The CDR3 has 10 amino acids. V gave up 3 bases and J gave up 9 bases, with 3 bases separating them. The CDR3 DNA is TGTGCCAGCAGTGACCGTGAGCAGTTCTTC. It is translated as CASSDREQFF.

The chain joins TRBV4-2 to TRBJ1-6, with 7 nucleotides matching TRBD1. Germline CDR1 is LGHNA and CDR2 is YNFKEQ. The CDR3 is 16 amino acids. V gave up 1 base and J gave up 4 bases; unmatched junction bases: 4. The CDR3 reads CASSQGRDRYNSPLHF. For the CDR3, the DNA is TGTGCCAGCAGCCAAGGAAGGGACAGATATAATTCACCCCTCCACTTT.

This rearrangement joins TRBV28 to TRBJ1-1; D not resolved. This CDR3 contains 13 residues. Germline V gives CDR1 MDHEN, CDR2 SYDVKM. The V gene lost 3 bases and the J gene lost 1 base, with 6 bases spanning the gap. CDR3 sequence reads: CASSFTGNTEAFF. The CDR3 DNA reads TGTGCCAGCAGTTTTACCGGGAACACTGAAGCTTTCTTT.

The chain couples TRBV18 to TRBJ2-1, with 7 nucleotides matching TRBD2. The CDR3 totals 16 residues. Germline-derived CDR1 and CDR2 are KGHSH and LQKENI. Germline trimming cut 6 bases from V and 0 bases from J; bases unmatched to any gene: 8. The chain's CDR3 is CASSLIAGSSYNEQFF. The CDR3, as DNA: TGTGCCAGCTCTCTGATAGCGGGTAGCTCCTACAATGAGCAGTTCTTC.

The chain links TRBV7-9 to TRBJ1-2; 10 bases align to TRBD1. Trimming at V came to 7 bases and at J to 1 base, leaving 15 bases not matched to a gene. This CDR3 region has 18 residues. The V gene's germline CDR1 is SEHNR and CDR2 FQNEAQ (reference sequence). The CDR3 protein is CASTILGDRGPNNYGYTF. The CDR3 DNA is TGTGCCAGCACCATTCTTGGGGACAGGGGCCCCAATAACTATGGCTACACCTTC.

J is TRBJ2-2 and V is TRBV11-2, with 9 bases matching TRBD2. The CDR3 has 15 amino acids. Unmatched junction bases numbered 7, after V lost 3 bases and J lost 8 bases. The V gene's germline CDR1 is SGHAT and CDR2 FQNNGV. The DNA of the CDR3 is TGTGCCAGCAGCTTGCGTAGCGGGAGTCGGGGGGAGCTGTTTTTT. It is translated as CASSLRSGSRGELFF.

J is TRBJ2-1 and V is TRBV5-1, with 10 bases fitting TRBD2. V was clipped by 6 bases and J by 9 bases; unmatched bases: 6. This CDR3 spans 13 amino acids. CDR1 is SGHRS, CDR2 YFSETQ, per germline. This CDR3 reads CASMASGGFEQFF. In DNA form, the CDR3 reads TGCGCCAGCATGGCTAGCGGGGGTTTTGAGCAGTTCTTC. Drawing the rest from reference TRBV5-1 and TRBJ2-1, the complete variable domain is KAGVTQTPRYLIKTRGQQVTLSCSPISGHRSVSWYQQTPGQGLQFLFEYFSETQRNKGNFPGRFSGRQFSNSRSEMNVSTLELGDSALYLCASMASGGFEQFFGPGTRLTVL.

The chain combines TRBV27 with TRBJ2-7, with TRBD1 identical over 8 bases. This CDR3 comprises 15 residues. The junction had 9 bases not matched to a gene; V was cut back by 4 bases and J by 4 bases. Per germline, CDR1 MNHEY and CDR2 SMNVEV (reference sequence). CDR3 nucleotides: TGTGCCAGCAGTTACGGAGGACAGGGTGCTTACGAGCAGTACTTC. Protein sequence: CASSYGGQGAYEQYF.

The CDR3 loop is CASSSTGTYEQYF. CDR3 DNA: TGTGCCAGCAGCTCAACAGGGACCTACGAGCAGTACTTC. V gene TRBV7-9 combines with J gene TRBJ2-7, with D possibly being TRBD1 (6 bases). Germline V gene sequence: CDR1 SEHNR, CDR2 FQNEAQ (reference sequence). Trimming left V 4 bases short and J 2 bases short, with 9 bases between. CDR3 size: 13 residues.

The chain couples TRBV7-8 to TRBJ2-2; D possibly corresponds to TRBD2 (5 bases). The V end lost 10 bases, the J end lost 4 bases, and 16 bases lay between the germline ends. Per the germline V gene, CDR1 is SGHVS and CDR2 is FQNEAQ. The CDR3 is 14 residues long. Here the CDR3 DNA reads TGTGCCACCCGTCCACTAGTACGCACCGGGGAGCTGTTTTTT. Its protein product is CATRPLVRTGELFF.

The CDR3 coding sequence is TGTGCCAGCTCACCACAGGACAGGGGTCGGGGGTTGAACACTGAAGCTTTCTTT. This gives the protein CASSPQDRGRGLNTEAFF. The chain is built from TRBV18 and TRBJ1-1, with 9 bases lining up with TRBD1. The trim removed 1 base at V and 0 bases at J, leaving 9 bases unmatched. The CDR3 covers 18 residues. The germline V gene has CDR1 KGHSH and CDR2 LQKENI.

The chain is built from TRBV6-1 and TRBJ1-3, with a possible D match to TRBD1 (6 bases). The CDR3 is 14 amino acids. From germline, CDR1 is MNHNS and CDR2 SASEGT. V was pared by 7 bases and J by 1 base, with 11 bases between. The CDR3 bases are TGTGCCAGCACGGCAGGGGTATCTGGAAACACCATATATTTT. This gives the protein CASTAGVSGNTIYF.

The chain uses TRBV5-6 and TRBJ2-7; D gene ambiguous. The CDR3 has 12 residues. CDR1 SGHDT and CDR2 YYEEEE come from the germline V gene. V was clipped by 5 bases and J by 0 bases, with 6 bases between them. CDR3 sequence (DNA): TGTGCCAGCAGTAGCAACTCCTACGAGCAGTACGTC. This gives the protein CASSSNSYEQYV.

The V and J genes are TRBV7-8 and TRBJ2-5; 11 bases are a match to TRBD2. The CDR3 spans 16 residues. V shed 2 bases, J shed 5 bases, and the junction held 7 bases outside the gene matches. Germline V gene sequence: CDR1 SGHVS, CDR2 FQNEAQ. The CDR3 loop is CASSLRSGRVVETQYF. The CDR3 DNA is TGTGCCAGCAGCTTACGTAGCGGGAGGGTGGTGGAGACCCAGTACTTC.

The chain employs TRBV28 and TRBJ1-1; D not certain. In germline, CDR1 is MDHEN, CDR2 SYDVKM. The V and J ends lost 7 bases and 0 bases respectively, with 6 bases between them. The length of the CDR3 is 12 residues. In DNA, the CDR3 is TGTGCCAGCAAGGCGGTGAACACTGAAGCTTTCTTT. Protein sequence: CASKAVNTEAFF.

The V gene is TRBV28, the J gene TRBJ1-2; D gene unclear. Per the germline V gene, CDR1 is MDHEN and CDR2 is SYDVKM. The ends were cut back, 6 bases at V and 2 bases at J, with 4 bases in the middle. The CDR3 is 11 amino acids. CDR3 sequence reads: CASRQNYGYTF. CDR3 sequence (DNA): TGTGCCAGCAGACAGAACTATGGCTACACCTTC.

This chain links TRBV5-8 with TRBJ2-2; 12 bases map to TRBD2. Trimming took 7 bases from V and 1 from J; bases not matched to a gene: 8. Germline V gene lookup returns CDR1 SGHTS and CDR2 YDEGEE. This CDR3 region has 17 residues. The CDR3, as DNA: TGTGCCAGCCGCCGGGGACTAGCGGGTGGGAACACCGGGGAGCTGTTTTTT. As protein: CASRRGLAGGNTGELFF. Variable domain in full (rest from reference TRBV5-8 and TRBJ2-2): EAGVTQSPTHLIKTRGQQATLRCSPISGHTSVYWYQQALGLGLQFLLWYDEGEERNRGNFPPRFSGRQFPNYSSELNVNALELEDSALYLCASRRGLAGGNTGELFFGEGSRLTVL.

The gene calls are TRBV5-4 and TRBJ1-2; D may be TRBD1 (6 bases). The germline CDR1 and CDR2 sequences are SGHNT and YYREEE (reference sequence). Trimming pared 4 bases from V and 5 bases from J, leaving 15 bases between. The CDR3 totals 14 residues. The CDR3 DNA reads TGTGCCAGCAGCACGGGGGGGGGCCTATATGGCTACACCTTC. This codes for CASSTGGGLYGYTF.

V is TRBV19 and J is TRBJ1-2; D ambiguous. V lost 1 base and J 1 base, leaving 13 bases between the germline ends. The CDR3 consists of 16 residues. Germline V gene data show CDR1 as LNHDA and CDR2 as SQIVND (reference sequence). The CDR3 region has the DNA TGTGCCAGTAGTATAGGGGCTAACAGTTATAACTATGGCTACACCTTC. As protein: CASSIGANSYNYGYTF.

The chain joins TRBV18 to TRBJ2-7, with 11 bases identical to TRBD1. The germline V gene encodes CDR1 KGHSH and CDR2 LQKENI. The CDR3 runs to 14 residues. J was trimmed by 4 bases and V by 4 bases; bases with no gene match: 3. The CDR3 DNA reads TGTGCCAGCTCACAAGGGACAGGGGGTTACGAGCAGTACGTC. It is translated as CASSQGTGGYEQYV.

The chain is built from TRBV9 and TRBJ2-7; D unclear. This CDR3 has 13 residues. The V and J ends lost 4 bases and 1 base respectively, with 9 bases between them. Germline values: CDR1 SGDLS, CDR2 YYNGEE. CDR3 nucleotides: TGTGCCAGCAGCCCTAGGCAATCCTACGAGCAGTACTTC. Translation gives CASSPRQSYEQYF.

This rearrangement joins TRBV15 to TRBJ2-5; D is perhaps TRBD1 (6 bases). V lost 3 bases to trimming and J lost 4 bases, with 15 bases between them. This CDR3 is 15 amino acids long. The germline V gene encodes CDR1 LNHNV and CDR2 YYDKDF (reference sequence). This CDR3 is CATSSSRGLGETQYF. CDR3 sequence (DNA): TGTGCCACCAGCAGCTCCAGGGGCTTAGGAGAGACCCAGTACTTC.

V gene TRBV6-6 combines with J gene TRBJ1-1; possibly TRBD1 for D (5 bases). V was cut by 5 bases and J by 1 base, with 11 bases left in between. Germline V CDR1 and CDR2: MNHNY, SVGAGI (reference sequence). This CDR3 is 14 amino acids long. In DNA, the CDR3 is TGTGCCAGCAGTACAGGCTACACGAACACTGAAGCTTTCTTT. Its protein is CASSTGYTNTEAFF.

The chain is built from TRBV30 and TRBJ1-1, with D unclear. The CDR3 length is 12 residues. Looked up from germline, CDR1 is GTSNPN and CDR2 is SVGIG (reference sequence). V dropped 5 bases and J dropped 2 bases, with 9 bases sitting between them. The DNA of the CDR3 is TGTGCCTGGGATGAGGGAAACACTGAAGCTTTCTTT. Its translation: CAWDEGNTEAFF.

This chain joins TRBV5-4 and TRBJ2-5, with TRBD2 identical over 11 bases. V lost 2 bases and J lost 5; bases outside the gene matches: 8. CDR1 and CDR2 from the germline V gene are SGHNT and YYREEE (reference sequence). CDR3 length: 16 residues. CDR3 protein: CASSFGTSGGGETQYF. The CDR3 DNA follows: TGTGCCAGCAGCTTTGGGACTAGCGGAGGGGGGGAGACCCAGTACTTC. The whole variable domain, filled in from reference TRBV5-4 and TRBJ2-5, reads ETGVTQSPTHLIKTRGQQVTLRCSSQSGHNTVSWYQQALGQGPQFIFQYYREEENGRGNFPPRFSGLQFPNYSSELNVNALELDDSALYLCASSFGTSGGGETQYFGPGTRLLVL.